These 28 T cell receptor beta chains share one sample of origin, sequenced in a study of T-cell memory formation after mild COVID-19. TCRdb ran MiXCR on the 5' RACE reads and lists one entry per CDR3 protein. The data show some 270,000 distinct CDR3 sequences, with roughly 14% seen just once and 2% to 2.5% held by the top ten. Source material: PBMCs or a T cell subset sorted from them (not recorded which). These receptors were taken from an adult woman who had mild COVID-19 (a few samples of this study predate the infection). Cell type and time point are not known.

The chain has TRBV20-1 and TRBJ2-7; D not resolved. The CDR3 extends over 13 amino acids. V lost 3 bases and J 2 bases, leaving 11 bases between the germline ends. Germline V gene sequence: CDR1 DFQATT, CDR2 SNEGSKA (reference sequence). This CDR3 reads CSASPGPPYEQYF. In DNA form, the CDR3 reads TGCAGTGCTAGCCCCGGCCCACCCTACGAGCAGTACTTC.

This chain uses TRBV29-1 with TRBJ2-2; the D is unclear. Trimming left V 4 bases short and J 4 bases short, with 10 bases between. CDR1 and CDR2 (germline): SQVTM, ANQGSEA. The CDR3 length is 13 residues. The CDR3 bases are TGCAGCGTTGCTGTGTGGGCCACCGGGGAGCTGTTTTTT. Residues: CSVAVWATGELFF.

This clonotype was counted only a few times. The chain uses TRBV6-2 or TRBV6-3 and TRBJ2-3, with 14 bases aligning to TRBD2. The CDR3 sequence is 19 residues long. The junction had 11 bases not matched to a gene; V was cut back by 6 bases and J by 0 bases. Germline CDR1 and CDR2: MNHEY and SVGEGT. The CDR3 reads CASSAETSGRARSTDTQYF. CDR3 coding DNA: TGTGCCAGCAGCGCGGAGACTAGCGGGAGGGCCAGAAGCACAGATACGCAGTATTTT.

The CDR3, as DNA: TGTGCCAGCAGTTTCGGCAGAACCTACGAGCAGTACTTC. It is translated as CASSFGRTYEQYF. The J gene is TRBJ2-7, the V gene TRBV12-3 or TRBV12-4; no definite D call. Trimming pared 3 bases from V and 2 bases from J, leaving 8 bases between. The CDR3 extends over 13 amino acids.

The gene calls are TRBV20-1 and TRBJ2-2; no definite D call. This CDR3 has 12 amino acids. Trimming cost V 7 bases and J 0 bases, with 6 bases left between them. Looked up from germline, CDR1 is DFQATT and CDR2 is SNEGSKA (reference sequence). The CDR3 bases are TGCAGTGTGCTAACGAACACCGGGGAGCTGTTTTTT. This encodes CSVLTNTGELFF.

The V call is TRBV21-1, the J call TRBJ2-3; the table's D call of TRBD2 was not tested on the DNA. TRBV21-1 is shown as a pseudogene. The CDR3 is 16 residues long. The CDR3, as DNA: TGTGCCAGCAGCAGAAAGACTACCCACTCCACAGATACGCAGTATTTT. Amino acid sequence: CASSRKTTHSTDTQYF.

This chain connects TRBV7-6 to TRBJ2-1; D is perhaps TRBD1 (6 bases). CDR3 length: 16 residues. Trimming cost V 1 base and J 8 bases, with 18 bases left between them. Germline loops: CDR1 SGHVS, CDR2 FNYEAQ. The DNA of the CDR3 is TGTGCCAGCAGCTTAGTGGGGGCAAGAGGTCAAGATGAGCAGTTCTTC. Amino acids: CASSLVGARGQDEQFF.

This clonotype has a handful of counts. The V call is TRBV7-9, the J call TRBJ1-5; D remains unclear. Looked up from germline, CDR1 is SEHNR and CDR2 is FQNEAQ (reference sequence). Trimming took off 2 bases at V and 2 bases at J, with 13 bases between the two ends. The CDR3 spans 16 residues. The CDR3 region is CASSLQGSTGNQPQHF. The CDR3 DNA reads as TGTGCCAGCAGCTTACAAGGCTCGACGGGCAATCAGCCCCAGCATTTT.

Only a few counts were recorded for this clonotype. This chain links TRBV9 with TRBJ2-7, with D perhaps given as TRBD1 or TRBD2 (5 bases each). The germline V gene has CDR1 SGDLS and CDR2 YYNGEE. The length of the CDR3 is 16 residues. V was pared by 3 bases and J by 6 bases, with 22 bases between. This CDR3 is CASSAGPVGGGFEQYF. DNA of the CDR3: TGTGCCAGCAGCGCGGGGCCGGTAGGAGGTGGGTTCGAGCAGTACTTC.

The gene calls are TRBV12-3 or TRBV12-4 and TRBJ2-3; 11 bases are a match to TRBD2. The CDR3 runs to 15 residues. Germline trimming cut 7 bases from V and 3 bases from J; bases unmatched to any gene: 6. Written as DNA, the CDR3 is TGTGCCAGCACTCTAGCGGGAGGATCTACAGATACGCAGTATTTT. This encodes CASTLAGGSTDTQYF.

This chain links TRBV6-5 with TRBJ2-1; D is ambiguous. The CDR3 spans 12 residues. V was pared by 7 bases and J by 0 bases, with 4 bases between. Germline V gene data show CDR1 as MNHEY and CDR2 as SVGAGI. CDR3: CASTGSYNEQFF. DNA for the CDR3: TGTGCCAGCACCGGCTCCTACAATGAGCAGTTCTTC.

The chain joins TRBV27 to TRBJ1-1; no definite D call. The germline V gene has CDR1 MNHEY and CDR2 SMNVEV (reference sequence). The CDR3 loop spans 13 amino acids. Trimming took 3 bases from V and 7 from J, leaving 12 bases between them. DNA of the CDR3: TGTGCCAGCAGTTTCTCCGATCTGGGTGAAGCTTTCTTT. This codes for CASSFSDLGEAFF.

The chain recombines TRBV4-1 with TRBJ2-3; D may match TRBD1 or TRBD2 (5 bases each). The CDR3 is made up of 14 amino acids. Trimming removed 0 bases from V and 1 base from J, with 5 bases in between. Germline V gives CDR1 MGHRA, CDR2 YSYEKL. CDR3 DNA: TGCGCCAGCAGCCAAGAGGGGGGCACAGATACGCAGTATTTT. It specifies CASSQEGGTDTQYF.

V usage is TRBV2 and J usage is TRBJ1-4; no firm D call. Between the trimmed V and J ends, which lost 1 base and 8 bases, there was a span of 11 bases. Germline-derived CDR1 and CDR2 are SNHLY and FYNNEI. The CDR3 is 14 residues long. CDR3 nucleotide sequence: TGTGCCAGCAGTGAAGGGGCAGGACGGGAAAAACTGTTTTTT. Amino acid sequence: CASSEGAGREKLFF.

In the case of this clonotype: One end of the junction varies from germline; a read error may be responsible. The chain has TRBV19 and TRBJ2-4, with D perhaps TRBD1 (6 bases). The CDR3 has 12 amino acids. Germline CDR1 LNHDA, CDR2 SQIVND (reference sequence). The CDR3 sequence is CASSTRTGQSDF. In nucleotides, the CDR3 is TGTGCCAGTAGTACACGCACGGGACAATCTGACTTC.

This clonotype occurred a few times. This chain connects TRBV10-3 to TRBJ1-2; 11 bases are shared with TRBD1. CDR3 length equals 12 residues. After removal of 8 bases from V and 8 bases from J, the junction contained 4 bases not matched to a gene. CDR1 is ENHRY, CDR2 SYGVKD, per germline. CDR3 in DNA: TGTGCCATCGGACAGGGGGCAGCAGGCTACACCTTC. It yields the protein CAIGQGAAGYTF.

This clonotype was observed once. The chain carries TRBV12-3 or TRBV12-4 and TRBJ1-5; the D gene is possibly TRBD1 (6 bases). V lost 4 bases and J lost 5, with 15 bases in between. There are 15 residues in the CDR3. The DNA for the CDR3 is TGTGCCAGCAGTTGGGCGACAGGAGAGGATCAGCCCCAGCATTTT. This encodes CASSWATGEDQPQHF.

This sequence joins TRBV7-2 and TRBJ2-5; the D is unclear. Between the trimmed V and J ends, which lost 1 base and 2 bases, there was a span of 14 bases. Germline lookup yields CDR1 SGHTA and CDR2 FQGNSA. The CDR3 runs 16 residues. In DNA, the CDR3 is TGTGCCAGCAGCTTAGGGTCCATCGTACTGCAAGAGACCCAGTACTTC. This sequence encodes CASSLGSIVLQETQYF.

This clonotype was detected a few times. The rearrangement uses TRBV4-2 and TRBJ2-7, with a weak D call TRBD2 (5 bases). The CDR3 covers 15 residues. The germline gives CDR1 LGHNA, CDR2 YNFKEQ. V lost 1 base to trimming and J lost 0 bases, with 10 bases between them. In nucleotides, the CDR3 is TGTGCCAGCAGCCAAGGAGGGCAGGTCTCCTACGAGCAGTACTTC. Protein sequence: CASSQGGQVSYEQYF.

The CDR3 loop is CASSFISGAGGPLYEQYF. DNA of the CDR3: TGTGCCAGCAGCTTTATATCCGGCGCGGGGGGCCCCCTCTACGAGCAGTACTTC. The chain is built from TRBV7-9 and TRBJ2-7; 8 bases are shared with TRBD2. With 3 bases clipped from V and 3 bases from J, the junction kept 16 bases outside the gene matches. The CDR3 covers 18 residues. Per the germline V gene, CDR1 is SEHNR and CDR2 is FQNEAQ (reference sequence).

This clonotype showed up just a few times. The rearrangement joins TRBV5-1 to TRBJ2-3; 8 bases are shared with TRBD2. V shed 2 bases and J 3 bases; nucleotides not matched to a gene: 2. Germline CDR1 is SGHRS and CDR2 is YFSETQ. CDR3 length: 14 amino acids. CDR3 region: CASSFGLATDTQYF. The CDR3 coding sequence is TGCGCCAGCAGCTTCGGACTAGCAACAGATACGCAGTATTTT.

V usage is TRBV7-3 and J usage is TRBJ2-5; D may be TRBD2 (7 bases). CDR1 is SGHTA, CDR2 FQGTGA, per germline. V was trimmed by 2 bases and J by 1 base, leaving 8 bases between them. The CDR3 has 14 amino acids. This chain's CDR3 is CASSLAGAQETQYF. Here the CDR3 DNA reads TGTGCCAGCAGCTTAGCGGGGGCCCAAGAGACCCAGTACTTC. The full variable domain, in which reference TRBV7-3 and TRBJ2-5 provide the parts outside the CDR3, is GAGVSQTPSNKVTEKGKYVELRCDPISGHTALYWYRQSLGQGPEFLIYFQGTGAADDSGLPNDRFFAVRPEGSVSTLKIQRTERGDSAVYLCASSLAGAQETQYFGPGTRLLVL.

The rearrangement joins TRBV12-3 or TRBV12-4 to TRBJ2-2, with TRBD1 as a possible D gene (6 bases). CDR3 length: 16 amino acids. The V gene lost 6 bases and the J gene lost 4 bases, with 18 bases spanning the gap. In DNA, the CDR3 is TGTGCCAGCAGCCTCGACGACAGGTGGGGCACCGGGGAGCTGTTTTTT. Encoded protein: CASSLDDRWGTGELFF.

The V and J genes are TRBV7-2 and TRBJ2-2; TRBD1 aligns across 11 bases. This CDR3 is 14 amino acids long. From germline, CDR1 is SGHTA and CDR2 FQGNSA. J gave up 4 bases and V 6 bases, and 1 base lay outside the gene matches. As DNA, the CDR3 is TGTGCCAGCAGGGGACAGGGGGTCACCGGGGAGCTGTTTTTT. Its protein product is CASRGQGVTGELFF.

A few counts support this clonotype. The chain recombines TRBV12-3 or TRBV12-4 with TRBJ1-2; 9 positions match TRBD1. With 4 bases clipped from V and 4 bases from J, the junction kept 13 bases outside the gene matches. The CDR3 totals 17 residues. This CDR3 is CASSWGTGSSGAYGYTF. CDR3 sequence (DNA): TGTGCCAGCAGTTGGGGGACAGGGTCATCGGGGGCCTATGGCTACACCTTC.

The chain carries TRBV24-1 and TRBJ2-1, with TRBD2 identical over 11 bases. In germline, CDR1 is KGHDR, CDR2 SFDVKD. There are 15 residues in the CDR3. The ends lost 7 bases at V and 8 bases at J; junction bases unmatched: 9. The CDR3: CATRETGTSGDEQFF. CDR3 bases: TGTGCCACCAGAGAAACCGGGACTAGCGGCGATGAGCAGTTCTTC.

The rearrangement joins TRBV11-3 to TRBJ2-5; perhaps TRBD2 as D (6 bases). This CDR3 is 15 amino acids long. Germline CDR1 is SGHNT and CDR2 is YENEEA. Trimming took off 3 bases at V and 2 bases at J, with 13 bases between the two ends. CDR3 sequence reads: CASSLDSGTQETQYF. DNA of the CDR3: TGTGCCAGCAGCTTGGATAGCGGAACGCAAGAGACCCAGTACTTC.

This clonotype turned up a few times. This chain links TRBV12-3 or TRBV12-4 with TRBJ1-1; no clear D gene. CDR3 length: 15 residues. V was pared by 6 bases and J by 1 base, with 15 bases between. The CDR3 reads CASSSPLGRNTEAFF. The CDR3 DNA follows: TGTGCCAGCAGCTCCCCTCTGGGGAGGAACACTGAAGCTTTCTTT.